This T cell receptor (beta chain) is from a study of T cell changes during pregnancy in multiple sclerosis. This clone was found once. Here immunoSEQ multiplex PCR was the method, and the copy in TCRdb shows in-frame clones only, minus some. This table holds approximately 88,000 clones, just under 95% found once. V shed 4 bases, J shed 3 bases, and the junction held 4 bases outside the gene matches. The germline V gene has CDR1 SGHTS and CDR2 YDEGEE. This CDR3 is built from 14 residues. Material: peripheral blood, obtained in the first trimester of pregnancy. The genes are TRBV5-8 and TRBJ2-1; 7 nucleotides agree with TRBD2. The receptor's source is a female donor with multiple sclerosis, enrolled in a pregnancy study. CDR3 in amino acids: CASSTGTIYNEQFF. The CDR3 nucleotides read TGTGCCAGCAGCACCGGGACTATCTACAATGAGCAGTTCTTC.